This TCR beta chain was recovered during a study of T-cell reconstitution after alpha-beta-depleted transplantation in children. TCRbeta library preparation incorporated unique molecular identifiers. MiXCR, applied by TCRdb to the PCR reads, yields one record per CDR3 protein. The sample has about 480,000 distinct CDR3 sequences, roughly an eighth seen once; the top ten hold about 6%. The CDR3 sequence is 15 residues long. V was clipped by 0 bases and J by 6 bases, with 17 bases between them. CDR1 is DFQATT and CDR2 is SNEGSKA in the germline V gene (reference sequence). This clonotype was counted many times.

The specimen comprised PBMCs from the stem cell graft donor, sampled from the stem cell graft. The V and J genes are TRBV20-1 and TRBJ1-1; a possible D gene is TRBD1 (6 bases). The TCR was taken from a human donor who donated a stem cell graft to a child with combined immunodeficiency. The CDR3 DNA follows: TGCAGTGCTAGAGATAGAAGGGGGTTGGATTCTGAAGCTTTCTTT. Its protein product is CSARDRRGLDSEAFF.